Below are 24 T cell receptor beta chains sequenced from a single sample in a study of blood T cell repertoires in COVID-19. Here immunoSEQ multiplex PCR was the method, and the copy in TCRdb shows in-frame clones only, minus some. The sample yields around 390,000 clones, approximately 87% seen once. What was sequenced was PBMCs or T cells enriched from blood (not recorded which). The receptors derive from a woman aged 45-59 years who had recovered from COVID-19.

The chain carries TRBV7-2 and TRBJ1-1; 11 positions agree with TRBD1. The CDR3 runs 18 residues. Germline V CDR1 and CDR2: SGHTA, FQGNSA. V dropped 4 bases and J dropped 3; count of bases not matched to a gene: 13. DNA for the CDR3: TGTGCCAGCAGCTCACGGACAGGGGGCGCTTCATCTTACACTGAAGCTTTCTTT. Translated: CASSSRTGGASSYTEAFF.

The chain is built from TRBV9 and TRBJ2-3, with 9 bases matching TRBD2. Trimming removed 3 bases from V and 3 bases from J; junction bases left unmatched: 17. Germline V gene sequence: CDR1 SGDLS, CDR2 YYNGEE. The CDR3 is 19 residues long. The DNA of the CDR3 is TGTGCCAGCAGCGAGAGAGACACCATTGGCGGGGGGGTAACAGATACGCAGTATTTT. It codes for CASSERDTIGGGVTDTQYF.

This clone was recorded once. The V and J genes are TRBV19 and TRBJ1-2, with D possibly matching TRBD1 (6 bases). Germline loops: CDR1 LNHDA, CDR2 SQIVND (reference sequence). With 11 bases removed from V and 5 bases from J, the gap between germline ends came to 9 bases. This CDR3 spans 10 amino acids. CDR3 DNA: TGTGCCTCTCAGGGGTATGGCTACACCTTC. As protein: CASQGYGYTF.

This chain uses TRBV7-8 with TRBJ1-2; D call uncertain. CDR1 is SGHVS, CDR2 FQNEAQ, per germline. Trimming took 0 bases from V and 8 from J, leaving 10 bases between them. The CDR3 is 13 residues long. The CDR3 loop reads CASSLAISGGYTF. Written as DNA, the CDR3 is TGTGCCAGCAGCTTAGCCATATCCGGGGGCTACACCTTC.

V and J are TRBV28 and TRBJ2-7; a possible D gene is TRBD1 (6 bases). V was shortened by 3 bases and J by 2 bases, with 11 bases between the two germline ends. The germline V gene has CDR1 MDHEN and CDR2 SYDVKM. The CDR3 sequence is 14 residues long. The CDR3 reads CASSFQRQAYEQYF. DNA for the CDR3: TGTGCCAGCAGTTTCCAGAGACAGGCCTACGAGCAGTACTTC. The variable domain in full, completed from reference TRBV28 and TRBJ2-7, reads DVKVTQSSRYLVKRTGEKVFLECVQDMDHENMFWYRQDPGLGLRLIYFSYDVKMKEKGDIPEGYSVSREKKERFSLILESASTNQTSMYLCASSFQRQAYEQYFGPGTRLTVT.

This chain uses TRBV9 with TRBJ1-2; D may be TRBD1 (6 bases). This CDR3 is built from 15 residues. V shed 3 bases and J shed 4 bases, with 16 bases lying between them. The germline CDR1 and CDR2 sequences are SGDLS and YYNGEE. The CDR3 region is CASSAGTSSFYGYTF. As DNA, the CDR3 is TGTGCCAGCAGCGCAGGGACATCGAGCTTCTATGGCTACACCTTC.

The V call is TRBV3-1 (or the pseudogene TRBV3-2), the J call TRBJ2-2; TRBD2 matches at 12 bases. Germline loops: CDR1 LGHDT, CDR2 YNNKEL (reference sequence). V lost 3 bases, J lost 7 bases, and 15 bases stayed unmatched. This CDR3 region has 19 residues. In nucleotides, the CDR3 is TGTGCCAGCAGCCAGGCCTATTTACTAGCGGGGGGACCGAGCGGGGAGCTGTTTTTT. It translates to CASSQAYLLAGGPSGELFF.

This chain connects TRBV6-5 to TRBJ2-5; weak D call: TRBD2 (5 bases). Looked up from germline, CDR1 is MNHEY and CDR2 is SVGAGI. V shed 8 bases and J shed 3 bases, with 13 bases lying between them. The CDR3 has 13 amino acids. DNA of the CDR3: TGTGCCAGCGGACTGACTGGGAAAGAGACCCAGTACTTC. Amino acids: CASGLTGKETQYF.

The V call is TRBV6-5, the J call TRBJ1-3, with D unclear. The CDR3 covers 15 residues. Trimming took off 6 bases at V and 0 bases at J, with 12 bases between the two ends. Germline values: CDR1 MNHEY, CDR2 SVGAGI. The DNA of the CDR3 is TGTGCCAGCAGATCTAACCTGGTCTCTGGAAACACCATATATTTT. This gives the protein CASRSNLVSGNTIYF.

CDR3 nucleotides: TGTGCCAGCACCTTTGCGGACACCGGCCCCGGCACCTTC. Its protein is CASTFADTGPGTF. This chain uses TRBV7-9 with TRBJ1-2, with a weak D call TRBD1 (5 bases). The CDR3 contains 13 residues. The V gene lost 7 bases and the J gene lost 13 bases, with 22 bases spanning the gap. In germline, CDR1 is SEHNR, CDR2 FQNEAQ (reference sequence).

The J gene is TRBJ1-4, the V gene TRBV5-1, with a tentative D call TRBD1 (5 bases). The V and J ends lost 4 bases and 2 bases respectively, with 12 bases between them. Germline V lookup: CDR1 SGHRS, CDR2 YFSETQ. CDR3 length: 15 residues. CDR3 region: CASSTGHLTNEKLFF. CDR3 bases: TGCGCCAGCAGCACTGGACATCTTACTAATGAAAAACTGTTTTTT.

This sequence joins TRBV2 and TRBJ2-5; possibly TRBD1 for D (7 bases). The CDR3 has 14 residues. The germline V gene has CDR1 SNHLY and CDR2 FYNNEI. Trimming shortened V by 4 bases and J by 5 bases, and 14 bases separated the two germline ends. Here the CDR3 DNA reads TGTGCCAGCAGTGGTGGAGGGGGCAGGGAGACCCAGTACTTC. It is translated as CASSGGGGRETQYF.

This clone was observed a single time. The chain joins TRBV12-1 to TRBJ1-3; the D segment call TRBD1 is taken from the table without a DNA check. TRBV12-1 has pseudogene status. CDR3 length equals 18 residues. This CDR3 is CASSLGPTGAYSGNTIYF. The CDR3 DNA reads as TGTGCCAGCAGCCTAGGCCCGACAGGTGCCTACTCTGGAAACACCATATATTTT.

The gene calls are TRBV7-9 and TRBJ2-3; 9 nucleotides match TRBD2. The CDR3 has 17 amino acids. Germline CDR1 reads SEHNR; CDR2 reads FQNEAQ (reference sequence). The trim removed 2 bases at V and 4 bases at J, leaving 10 bases unmatched. As DNA, the CDR3 is TGTGCCAGCAGCTTACCACCGGGCGGGGGGGCCCCAGATACGCAGTATTTT. It codes for CASSLPPGGGAPDTQYF.

The genes are TRBV19 and TRBJ1-5; D gene ambiguous. V shed 7 bases and J shed 0 bases, with 10 bases lying between them. There are 14 residues in the CDR3. Germline-derived CDR1 and CDR2 are LNHDA and SQIVND (reference sequence). The CDR3 DNA follows: TGTGCCAGTAATCCGTTAAATAGCAATCAGCCCCAGCATTTT. Its protein is CASNPLNSNQPQHF.

The chain has TRBV27 and TRBJ1-2, with D hard to call. CDR1 and CDR2 (germline): MNHEY, SMNVEV (reference sequence). CDR3 length: 14 amino acids. The V gene lost 9 bases and the J gene lost 3 bases, with 17 bases spanning the gap. DNA for the CDR3: TGTGCCAGTAGGAGAAGCCGGGATCACTATGGCTACACCTTC. Translating it yields CASRRSRDHYGYTF.

This chain joins TRBV28 and TRBJ1-4; 8 bases map to TRBD1. Germline V gives CDR1 MDHEN, CDR2 SYDVKM. There are 14 residues in the CDR3. The junction had 6 bases not matched to a gene; V was cut back by 6 bases and J by 6 bases. The CDR3 nucleotides are TGTGCCAGCAGCTCAGGGGGCAAGGATGAAAAACTGTTTTTT. Its translation is CASSSGGKDEKLFF.

CDR3 sequence reads: CATSRDPGQGTEAFF. The DNA of the CDR3 is TGTGCCACCAGCAGAGATCCGGGACAGGGCACTGAAGCTTTCTTT. The chain carries TRBV15 and TRBJ1-1; TRBD1 agrees at 9 bases. The length of the CDR3 is 15 residues. V lost 0 bases and J lost 4; bases outside the gene matches: 3. CDR1 is LNHNV, CDR2 YYDKDF, per germline (reference sequence).

This chain joins TRBV6-1 and TRBJ1-3; D might be TRBD1 (5 bases). V was cut by 3 bases and J by 1 base, with 10 bases left in between. Germline V gene data show CDR1 as MNHNS and CDR2 as SASEGT. This CDR3 has 15 amino acids. Written as DNA, the CDR3 is TGTGCCAGCAGTGACGGCAGGGTGTCTGGAAACACCATATATTTT. This translates into CASSDGRVSGNTIYF.

For the CDR3, the DNA is TGTGCCAGCAGTCCCCCCACAGGGATTAGCACTGAAGCTTTCTTT. Protein sequence: CASSPPTGISTEAFF. The chain couples TRBV27 to TRBJ1-1; D is possibly TRBD1 (6 bases). Germline-derived CDR1 and CDR2 are MNHEY and SMNVEV (reference sequence). This CDR3 is built from 15 residues. Trimming cost V 5 bases and J 4 bases, with 17 bases left between them.

The CDR3 bases are TGTGCCAGCAGTTGGGGACAGAGCAATCAGCCCCAGCATTTT. It codes for CASSWGQSNQPQHF. V usage is TRBV6-5 and J usage is TRBJ1-5; the match to TRBD1 covers 7 bases. The germline CDR1 and CDR2 sequences are MNHEY and SVGAGI. This CDR3 spans 14 amino acids. The trim removed 4 bases at V and 1 base at J, leaving 1 base unmatched.

The rearrangement joins TRBV7-9 to TRBJ1-1; 8 bases align to TRBD1. V lost 3 bases, J lost 1 base, and 7 bases stayed unmatched. This CDR3 has 16 amino acids. Germline CDR1 is SEHNR and CDR2 is FQNEAQ (reference sequence). CDR3 sequence reads: CASSFATGAENTEAFF. The CDR3, as DNA: TGTGCCAGCAGCTTCGCGACAGGGGCAGAGAACACTGAAGCTTTCTTT.

CDR3 sequence reads: CASSHALAGVTDTQYF. The CDR3, as DNA: TGTGCCAGCAGTCACGCCCTAGCGGGGGTCACAGATACGCAGTATTTT. The chain combines TRBV28 with TRBJ2-3; 10 bases line up with TRBD2. The germline CDR1 and CDR2 sequences are MDHEN and SYDVKM. The trim removed 5 bases at V and 2 bases at J, leaving 7 bases unmatched. The CDR3 runs to 16 residues.

This rearrangement joins TRBV27 to TRBJ1-2, with no clear D. Germline values: CDR1 MNHEY, CDR2 SMNVEV (reference sequence). The V gene lost 3 bases and the J gene lost 0 bases, with 11 bases spanning the gap. The CDR3 runs 15 residues. CDR3 amino acids: CASSLSLSANYGYTF. The CDR3, as DNA: TGTGCCAGCAGTTTGTCACTTTCCGCTAACTATGGCTACACCTTC.